These T cell receptor beta chains were read from a single sample in a study of radiation and T cells in renal cell carcinoma. TCRdb's table, derived via immunoSEQ multiplex PCR, lists solely in-frame clones and lacks some. This repertoire shows about 150,000 clones, around 89% found once; its top ten account for 4.1%. The source was blood, collected from a patient whose treatment included radiotherapy and nephrectomy. Every receptor here comes from a woman aged 70-85 years with renal cell carcinoma. CDR3s include the opening cysteine and the closing phenylalanine or tryptophan. The order of the fields is D gene, CDR3 length, V gene, clone size, J gene, CDR3 DNA, CDR3 protein. A D gene is named only where the DNA matches it firmly. Some rows have no size entry. The others give once, few or many, or a class for an expanded clone.

.	18	TRBV5-1	.	TRBJ2-1	TGCGCCAGCAGCTTGGAGGCAGGGGCTTTGAGCTCCTACAATGAGCAGTTCTTC	CASSLEAGALSSYNEQFF
.	15	TRBV7-6	.	TRBJ1-1	TGTGCCAGCAGCTTTATTAGCGGGGGGGACACTGAAGCTTTCTTT	CASSFISGGDTEAFF
TRBD1	15	TRBV30	once	TRBJ2-4	TGTGCCTGGAGTGGGACAGGGGCAGCCAAAAACATTCAGTACTTC	CAWSGTGAAKNIQYF
.	13	TRBV7-2	.	TRBJ2-2	TGTGCCAGCAGCTTAATGACCGTTGGGGAGCTGTTTTTT	CASSLMTVGELFF
TRBD1	17	TRBV11-3	.	TRBJ2-1	TGTGCCAGCAGCCCCCATCTCGGGACAGGGATGTACAATGAGCAGTTCTTC	CASSPHLGTGMYNEQFF
.	15	TRBV6-1	.	TRBJ1-6	TGTGCCAGCAGTGAAGATGCAGGGTTCTATTCACCCCTCCACTTT	CASSEDAGFYSPLHF
.	10	TRBV28	.	TRBJ1-1	TGTGCCAGCAGTGCGACGGGGGCTTTCTTT	CASSATGAFF
.	11	TRBV6-1	once	TRBJ1-1	TGTGCCGCAGGTGGCTTCACTGAAGCTTTCTTT	CAAGGFTEAFF
.	12	TRBV6-1	.	TRBJ2-2	TGTGCCAGCTTCAGGGATTCCGGGGAGCTGTTTTTT	CASFRDSGELFF
.	14	TRBV7-8	.	TRBJ1-3	TGTGCCAGCAGCTCCGCCGGGACACGCCGCACCATATATTTT	CASSSAGTRRTIYF
TRBD1	14	TRBV9	once	TRBJ1-2	TGTGCCAGCAGCGAGGACAGGGGGCTGTTTGGCTACACCTTC	CASSEDRGLFGYTF
.	14	TRBV5-1	.	TRBJ2-3	TGCGCCAGCAGCCTCCCAAGGAGCACAGATACGCAGTATTTT	CASSLPRSTDTQYF
TRBD2	14	TRBV2	.	TRBJ2-5	TGTGCCAGCAGGGTTAGCGGGGGGGTAGGGACCCAGTACTTC	CASRVSGGVGTQYF
.	11	TRBV11-3	once	TRBJ1-1	TGTGCCAGCAGCCGTACCCCTGAAGCTTTCTTT	CASSRTPEAFF
TRBD2	13	TRBV9	.	TRBJ2-3	TGTGCCAGCAGCCTAGCGGGCACAGATACGCAGTATTTT	CASSLAGTDTQYF
TRBD1	14	TRBV28	.	TRBJ1-2	TGTGCCAGCAGCTGGGGACAGGGGGCTTATGGCTACACCTTC	CASSWGQGAYGYTF
TRBD2	15	TRBV4-2	.	TRBJ2-1	TGTGCCAGCAGCCAAGCGACTAGCGGAAACAATGAGCAGTTCTTC	CASSQATSGNNEQFF
.	14	TRBV19	.	TRBJ1-1	TGTGCCAGTAGTATGGCCGCTGGCAACACTGAAGCTTTCTTT	CASSMAAGNTEAFF
TRBD1	16	TRBV6-1	.	TRBJ1-2	TGTGCCAGCAGTGAATCCCGGACAGGGACGGGGTTTGGCTACACCTTC	CASSESRTGTGFGYTF
.	17	TRBV19	.	TRBJ2-5	TGTGCCAGTAGTACCTGGGGGAACTTGGGGGGCCAAGAGACCCAGTACTTC	CASSTWGNLGGQETQYF
.	16	TRBV5-6	once	TRBJ1-1	TGTGCCAGCAGCTTCTACTCAGGGGCACTGAACACTGAAGCTTTCTTT	CASSFYSGALNTEAFF
.	15	TRBV18	.	TRBJ1-1	TGTGCCAGCCATCTCACGAGGTCCGGGAACACTGAAGCTTTCTTT	CASHLTRSGNTEAFF
.	13	TRBV27	.	TRBJ2-4	TGTGCCAGCAGTTATAGAGCCAAAAACATTCAGTACTTC	CASSYRAKNIQYF
.	13	TRBV6-5	once	TRBJ2-7	TGTGCCAGCAGTTACTCCTCGGTTCGCGAGCAGTACTTC	CASSYSSVREQYF